This passage covers 9 T cell receptor beta chains from one sample sequenced in a study of beta chain features in type 1 diabetes. General study points: Moderate but significant shortening of TCRB CDR3s was recorded in all four CD4+ subsets from Type 1 diabetes patients.

No antigen has been assigned to these receptors. Expressed TCRB transcripts got sequenced, as all isolated RNA was reverse transcribed. Measured with immunoSEQ multiplex PCR; TCRdb has only the in-frame clones, and not every one. Of more than 300,000 clones in the sample, around 9.6% were seen once. The sample was central memory CD4+ T cells from blood. These receptors all stem from a man aged 25 to 45 with type 1 diabetes.

The rearrangement uses TRBV28 and TRBJ1-4; D possibly corresponds to TRBD1 (6 bases). Deletions cut 2 bases from V and 4 bases from J, with 11 bases between. The CDR3 totals 15 residues. Germline loops: CDR1 MDHEN, CDR2 SYDVKM. The CDR3 coding sequence is TGTGCCAGCAGTTTAGGGCAGGGGAATAATGAAAAACTGTTTTTT. Residues: CASSLGQGNNEKLFF.

This clone was counted between two and nine times. V usage is TRBV14 and J usage is TRBJ1-2; no firm D call. Germline V gene lookup returns CDR1 SGHDN and CDR2 FVKESK. The V gene lost 3 bases and the J gene lost 1 base, with 6 bases spanning the gap. The CDR3 runs to 13 residues. The CDR3 DNA reads TGTGCCAGCAGCCAGGGCGGTAACTATGGCTACACCTTC. It encodes CASSQGGNYGYTF.

The chain employs TRBV4-1 and TRBJ1-1, with a tentative D call TRBD1 (5 bases). Germline V gene sequence: CDR1 MGHRA, CDR2 YSYEKL. Trimming stripped 0 bases from V and 11 bases from J, with 13 bases between. CDR3 length: 13 amino acids. The CDR3 nucleotides read TGCGCCAGCAGCCAAGACCCAAGGGGAACGGCTTTCTTT. Translated, it gives CASSQDPRGTAFF.

This chain connects TRBV9 to TRBJ2-1, with 8 bases that match TRBD2. The CDR3 totals 16 residues. Germline V gene data show CDR1 as SGDLS and CDR2 as YYNGEE. Trimming removed 0 bases from V and 3 bases from J; junction bases left unmatched: 5. The CDR3 loop reads CASSVGGSGIYNEQFF. In DNA form, the CDR3 reads TGTGCCAGCAGCGTAGGGGGTAGCGGGATCTACAATGAGCAGTTCTTC.

This clone has a handful of counts. The CDR3 loop is CASSGQGLGGYTF. The CDR3 nucleotides read TGCGCCAGCAGTGGACAGGGGCTTGGTGGCTACACCTTC. The J gene is TRBJ1-2, the V gene TRBV5-1; 9 bases map to TRBD1. Trimming took 5 bases from V and 7 from J; bases not matched to a gene: 6. The germline CDR1 and CDR2 sequences are SGHRS and YFSETQ. The CDR3 runs 13 residues.

This clone has just a few counts. The chain employs TRBV28 and TRBJ2-3; 10 nucleotides align to TRBD2. Losses at the gene ends were 3 bases for V and 4 bases for J; bases not matched to a gene: 7. The CDR3 contains 16 residues. Germline V gene data show CDR1 as MDHEN and CDR2 as SYDVKM. CDR3 sequence (DNA): TGTGCCAGCAGTTTCATCAGCGGGAGGGCCCCAGATACGCAGTATTTT. Protein sequence: CASSFISGRAPDTQYF.

This clone was counted between two and nine times. V gene TRBV14 combines with J gene TRBJ2-7; TRBD1 matches 7 bases. With V trimmed by 1 base and J by 3 bases, 6 bases remained unmatched. The germline V gene encodes CDR1 SGHDN and CDR2 FVKESK. CDR3 length: 15 residues. DNA of the CDR3: TGTGCCAGCAGCCAAGTACAGGGGATCGACTACGAGCAGTACTTC. It yields the protein CASSQVQGIDYEQYF. Together with reference TRBV14 and TRBJ2-7, the CDR3 gives the full variable domain: EAGVTQFPSHSVIEKGQTVTLRCDPISGHDNLYWYRRVMGKEIKFLLHFVKESKQDESGMPNNRFLAERTGGTYSTLKVQPAELEDSGVYFCASSQVQGIDYEQYFGPGTRLTVT.

The rearrangement uses TRBV4-2 and TRBJ1-4, with 9 bases that match TRBD1. The V gene's germline CDR1 is LGHNA and CDR2 YNFKEQ. The CDR3 spans 15 residues. After removal of 5 bases from V and 5 bases from J, the junction contained 6 bases not matched to a gene. The CDR3: CASSSQGTGNEKLFF. The CDR3, as DNA: TGTGCCAGCAGCTCACAGGGGACAGGGAATGAAAAACTGTTTTTT.

This sequence joins TRBV2 and TRBJ2-5; D not certain. This CDR3 is 15 amino acids long. Germline V lookup: CDR1 SNHLY, CDR2 FYNNEI. Trimming removed 4 bases at V and 5 bases at J, with 17 bases between. CDR3 region: CASSVGASQSETQYF. Here the CDR3 DNA reads TGTGCCAGCAGTGTGGGTGCTAGTCAATCGGAGACCCAGTACTTC.